This TCR beta chain was identified in a study of blood T cell repertoires in COVID-19. V lost 1 base to trimming and J lost 9 bases, with 10 bases between them. The CDR3 runs 14 residues. The germline V gene encodes CDR1 SGHAT and CDR2 FQDESV (reference sequence). Clones were sequenced by immunoSEQ multiplex PCR, and TCRdb holds only the in-frame ones, with some missing. Of over 200,000 clones detected, more than 75% appear once; the ten largest clones hold about 1%. The V call is TRBV11-1, the J call TRBJ1-6; a possible D gene is TRBD1 (6 bases). The sample taken for sequencing was peripheral blood. The source is a woman in her thirties or forties who had recovered from COVID-19. In DNA, the CDR3 is TGTGCCAGCAGCTTAGAGGGGGATGTTTCACCCCTCCACTTT. Translation gives CASSLEGDVSPLHF.